This is a list of T cell receptor beta chains from one sample in a study of blood T cell repertoires in COVID-19. Clones were read by immunoSEQ multiplex PCR, and TCRdb kept only the in-frame ones, dropping some. Of about 20,000 clones in the sample, 79% were seen once. Sequencing input: peripheral blood. The receptors here all came from an elderly man with acute or convalescent COVID-19. Each CDR3 is given with its conserved first and last residue. Fields, in order: J gene, clone size, V gene, D gene, CDR3 DNA, CDR3 protein. D genes are given only for firm matches. The size field is filled for only some rows; it gives once, few, many or a size class.

TRBJ2-2 | . | TRBV5-6 | TRBD1 | TGTGCCAGCAGCTCAAGATCCGGCCGACAGGGATCCAACACCGGGGAGCTGTTTTTT | CASSSRSGRQGSNTGELFF
TRBJ1-6 | . | TRBV7-9 | . | TGTGCCAGCAGCCCAAATTCACCCCTCCACTTT | CASSPNSPLHF
TRBJ1-1 | once | TRBV30 | . | TGTGCCTGGGGACAGATGAACACTGAAGCTTTCTTT | CAWGQMNTEAFF
TRBJ1-2 | once | TRBV19 | . | TGTGCCAGTAGTATCCGGGACTATGGCTACACCTTC | CASSIRDYGYTF
TRBJ2-1 | . | TRBV28 | . | TGTGCCACTAGGCGGCCTCTAGCTGAGCAGTTCTTC | CATRRPLAEQFF
TRBJ2-1 | . | TRBV7-2 | TRBD2 | TGTGCCAGCAGCTTAGGGGGGACTAGCCCCCGGGGTGAGCAGTTCTTC | CASSLGGTSPRGEQFF
TRBJ1-1 | . | TRBV4-1 | . | TGCGCCAGCAGCCAAGGACAGAAGAACACTGAAGCTTTCTTT | CASSQGQKNTEAFF
TRBJ2-5 | . | TRBV2 | TRBD1 | TGTGCCAGCGTAAGGACAGGGGGAGAGACCCAGTACTTC | CASVRTGGETQYF
TRBJ2-3 | once | TRBV6-4 | TRBD1 | TGTGCCAGCAGTGATTCCGGGACAGGGGGCACAGATACGCAGTATTTT | CASSDSGTGGTDTQYF
TRBJ1-3 | . | TRBV3-1/TRBV3-2 | . | TGTGCCAGCAGCCAGCTATCGGGACAAGCAGTTCTTGGCTCTGGAAACACCATATATTTT | CASSQLSGQAVLGSGNTIYF
TRBJ1-2 | . | TRBV19 | TRBD1 | TGTGCCAGTAGTATAGACCGGGACAGGAACTATGGCTACACCTTC | CASSIDRDRNYGYTF
TRBJ2-1 | . | TRBV2 | TRBD2 | TGTGCCAGCAGTCCGCCGTTACTAGCGGCTGAGCAGTTCTTC | CASSPPLLAAEQFF
TRBJ2-3 | . | TRBV5-5 | TRBD1 | TGTGCCACCCACCAGGGGGCGAGCACAGATACGCAGTATTTT | CATHQGASTDTQYF
TRBJ2-3 | . | TRBV30 | TRBD2 | TGTGCCTGGGATTCCAGGGAGGGAGATACGCAGTATTTT | CAWDSREGDTQYF
TRBJ2-5 | few | TRBV7-2 | TRBD1 | TGTGCCAGCAGCACCGGGACAGGGCTGTACCAAGAGACCCAGTACTTC | CASSTGTGLYQETQYF
TRBJ1-1 | . | TRBV5-5 | TRBD1 | TGTGCCAGCAGCATTCCGGGACAGGGGGCTTATGAAGCTTTCTTT | CASSIPGQGAYEAFF
TRBJ2-1 | . | TRBV27 | TRBD1 | TGTGCCAGCAGTCGGGACAGGGGGTACAATGAGCAGTTCTTC | CASSRDRGYNEQFF
TRBJ1-1 | . | TRBV11-2 | TRBD1 | TGTGCCAGCAACCCAACAGGGGGCAGCCTGAACACTGAAGCTTTCTTT | CASNPTGGSLNTEAFF
TRBJ1-1 | . | TRBV11-1 | TRBD1 | TGTGCCAGCAGCTTATTCCCGACAGGGATGAACACTGAAGCTTTCTTT | CASSLFPTGMNTEAFF
TRBJ2-5 | . | TRBV7-2 | TRBD2 | TGTGCCAGCAGTCGTATAGCGGGAAGACAAGAGACCCAGTACTTC | CASSRIAGRQETQYF
TRBJ1-5 | . | TRBV20-1 | . | TGCAGTGCTAGTCGGGGTGGCAATCAGCCCCAGCATTTT | CSASRGGNQPQHF
TRBJ2-1 | . | TRBV6-5 | TRBD1 | TGTGCCAGCAGTCCGGGACAGACCAATGAGCAGTTCTTC | CASSPGQTNEQFF
TRBJ1-2 | . | TRBV10-3 | TRBD1 | TGTGCCATCAGTCCTGACAGGGCGAGTGGCTACACCTTC | CAISPDRASGYTF
TRBJ1-1 | . | TRBV11-2 | . | TGTGCCAGCAGTCATATTGGGGGGACTGAAGCTTTCTTT | CASSHIGGTEAFF
TRBJ2-6 | . | TRBV6-2/TRBV6-3 | TRBD1 | TGTGCCAGCAGTTACAGGGGACAGGGGGCGGGCGCTGGGGCCAACGTCCTGACTTTC | CASSYRGQGAGAGANVLTF
TRBJ1-2 | . | TRBV9 | . | TGTGCCAGCAGCGTAAATGGAGTCTATGGCTACACCTTC | CASSVNGVYGYTF
TRBJ2-7 | . | TRBV10-1 | TRBD2 | TGCGCCAGCAGTGAGTGCCTAGCGGGAGAATGCGAGCAGTACTTC | CASSECLAGECEQYF
TRBJ1-4 | . | TRBV6-5 | TRBD1 | TGTGCCAGTGTAAGGGGGCCCAATGAAAAACTGTTTTTT | CASVRGPNEKLFF
TRBJ1-1 | . | TRBV28 | . | TGTGCCAGCGGGGCCGGGGGGGGCGAGACTGAAGCTTTCTTT | CASGAGGGETEAFF
TRBJ2-1 | . | TRBV29-1 | . | TGCAGCGTTTCCGCGCGTTCCTACAATGAGCAGTTCTTC | CSVSARSYNEQFF
TRBJ2-7 | . | TRBV28 | . | TGTGCCAGCAGAGTGACAGGGACTTACGAGCAGTACTTC | CASRVTGTYEQYF
TRBJ2-4 | . | TRBV6-5 | TRBD1 | TGTGCCAGCAGTTACTCAAGAGACAGGGTGCACATTCAGTACTTC | CASSYSRDRVHIQYF
TRBJ2-1 | . | TRBV10-1 | TRBD2 | TGCGCCAGCAGTGAAAGGACTAGTGGGGTCAGGTTCTTC | CASSERTSGVRFF
TRBJ2-1 | . | TRBV11-2 | . | TGTGCCAGCAGCCGGCCCGGGTTCAATGAGCAGTTCTTC | CASSRPGFNEQFF
TRBJ1-2 | few | TRBV19 | . | TGTGCCAGTAGTGGGACAAAGACTGGCTACACCTTC | CASSGTKTGYTF
TRBJ2-7 | . | TRBV5-1 | . | TGCGCCAGCAGCTTCGTAGACTACGAGCAGTACTTC | CASSFVDYEQYF
TRBJ2-4 | few | TRBV29-1 | . | TGCAGCGTTCGCGTACTCCTAGCCAAAAACATTCAGTACTTC | CSVRVLLAKNIQYF
TRBJ2-2 | . | TRBV27 | . | TGTGCCAGCAGATCGGGACTTTCCGGGGAGCTGTTTTTT | CASRSGLSGELFF
TRBJ1-2 | few | TRBV12-3/TRBV12-4 | . | TGTGCCAGCAGACCTGACACATCCTCGGGCTACACCTTC | CASRPDTSSGYTF
TRBJ2-1 | . | TRBV30 | TRBD2 | TGTGCCTGGAGTGGGCTAGCGGGTACTCCCTACAATGAGCAGTTCTTC | CAWSGLAGTPYNEQFF
TRBJ2-3 | . | TRBV4-1 | . | TGCGCCAGCAGCCAAGATTCGAGGTTTCTTGCAGATACGCAGTATTTT | CASSQDSRFLADTQYF
TRBJ2-5 | . | TRBV7-7 | TRBD1 | TGTGCTAGCAGCTTGGACAGGGTTTTTGAGACCCAGTACTTC | CASSLDRVFETQYF
TRBJ1-2 | . | TRBV5-4 | . | TGTGCCAGCAGCGGGCCCGAAACCTACACCTTC | CASSGPETYTF
TRBJ2-4 | . | TRBV29-1 | TRBD1 | TGCAGCGTTGTAGGGGACAGGAGAAAAAACATTCAGTACTTC | CSVVGDRRKNIQYF
TRBJ2-3 | . | TRBV6-5 | TRBD1 | TGTGCCAGCAGGGAGACAGGGGAGGCAGATACGCAGTATTTT | CASRETGEADTQYF
TRBJ1-4 | once | TRBV7-9 | TRBD1 | TGTGCCAGCAGCCCCCAAAGGGGGCTATCTAATGAAAAACTGTTTTTT | CASSPQRGLSNEKLFF
TRBJ1-1 | . | TRBV10-2 | . | TGCGCCAGCCGAGGGACACCCAACACTGAAGCTTTCTTT | CASRGTPNTEAFF
TRBJ1-2 | . | TRBV7-3 | . | TGTGCCAGCAGCCTGGACAGAGTGGAAGGCTACACCTTC | CASSLDRVEGYTF
TRBJ2-3 | few | TRBV6-5 | TRBD2 | TGTGCCAGCAGTTACGCCAGCGGCGGGGGGAGGTATTTT | CASSYASGGGRYF
TRBJ2-1 | . | TRBV11-3 | TRBD2 | TGTGCCAGCAGCTACAGACTAGCGAATGAGCAGTTCTTC | CASSYRLANEQFF
TRBJ2-2 | . | TRBV7-6 | . | TGTGCCAGCAGCCCCTTAGCCGGGAGCACCACCGGGGAGCTGTTTTTT | CASSPLAGSTTGELFF
TRBJ2-1 | . | TRBV18 | . | TGTGCCAGCTCACCAGTGACGAACAGTCCCAATGAGCAGTTCTTC | CASSPVTNSPNEQFF
TRBJ1-6 | . | TRBV27 | TRBD1 | TGTGCCAGCAGCCCAGGGGGCATATCCTATAATTCACCCCTCCACTTT | CASSPGGISYNSPLHF
TRBJ1-3 | . | TRBV5-4 | . | TGTGCCAGCAGCTTCGACAGTACCTCTGGAAACACCATATATTTT | CASSFDSTSGNTIYF
TRBJ1-2 | . | TRBV6-5 | . | TGTGCCAGCAGGGCGAAGTGGGGGGGCAACTATGGCTACACCTTC | CASRAKWGGNYGYTF
TRBJ1-1 | once | TRBV7-6 | . | TGTGCCAGCAGCTTAGATGGAGGGAAGAACACTGAAGCTTTCTTT | CASSLDGGKNTEAFF
TRBJ2-4 | . | TRBV28 | TRBD2 | TGTGCCAGCAGTCCCGGGGTAGCGGGGGGGAACATTCAGTACTTC | CASSPGVAGGNIQYF
TRBJ2-7 | . | TRBV27 | TRBD1 | TGTGCCAGCAGTTTTTTCCGGACAGGGAGCTACGAGCAGTACTTC | CASSFFRTGSYEQYF
TRBJ1-1 | once | TRBV7-9 | . | TGTGCCAGCAGCCAGAGGGCCAACACTGAAGCTTTCTTT | CASSQRANTEAFF